The clone carrying this T cell receptor beta chain was seen at least ten times. Its antigen remains unidentified. The CDR3 length is 15 residues. V was clipped by 3 bases and J by 4 bases; unmatched bases: 6. From germline, CDR1 is KGHSH and CDR2 LQKENI. The source of the sample is a study of human T cells and chemical hapten exposure. In the study overall: Variability of per-sample TCR yields stemmed mainly from small differences in pooled library volume.

Overall study results and limits: It was expanded TCRs that formed significantly more large CDR3 similarity clusters than controls did. There was alopecia in the donors, so their immune response may differ from that of healthy people.

Time point given: pre-sensitization, week 0. As to treatment: therapeutic diphenylcyclopropenone sensitization with weekly scalp DPC. Individual cDNA molecules each carried unique molecular identifiers attached by the library. TCRdb processed the RACE reads anew with MiXCR; each CDR3 protein has one entry. The sample gives 80,000 to 100,000 distinct CDR3 sequences, 9.6% of which show up once; around 3.9% is in the top ten. The sequence derives from a woman aged 40-49 years with alopecia areata. Some clones in this sample may be carry-over from other donors' samples. The material sequenced was whole blood, taken in connection with sensitization to the hapten diphenylcyclopropenone (DPC). This chain links TRBV18 with TRBJ2-7; 10 bases line up with TRBD1. In DNA, the CDR3 is TGTGCCAGCTCACCCCAGACAGGGGGCGGGTACGAGCAGTACTTC. Protein product: CASSPQTGGGYEQYF. Full variable domain (remainder filled in from reference TRBV18 and TRBJ2-7): NAGVMQNPRHLVRRRGQEARLRCSPMKGHSHVYWYRQLPEEGLKFMVYLQKENIIDESGMPKERFSAEFPKEGPSILRIQQVVRGDSAAYFCASSPQTGGGYEQYFGPGTRLTVT.